This TCR beta chain emerged from a study of human T cells and chemical hapten exposure. The length of the CDR3 is 16 residues. Trimming stripped 4 bases from V and 0 bases from J, with 11 bases between. CDR1 SGHDT and CDR2 YYEEEE come from the germline V gene. Indicated time point: patch test 2, 6 weeks after DPC sensitization. Treatment meaning: therapeutic diphenylcyclopropenone sensitization with weekly scalp DPC. Donors were 18 to 70-year-old alopecia patients suitable for DPC. Total RNA was extracted from unfractionated whole blood. TCRdb itself ran the RACE reads through MiXCR, one entry per CDR3 protein. This repertoire shows a few hundred thousand distinct CDR3 sequences, about 6% found once; its top ten account for about 5%.

The receptor was derived from a woman in her late teens or twenties with alopecia areata. Some clones in this sample may be carry-over from other donors' samples. Here the sequenced sample was whole blood, taken in connection with sensitization to the hapten diphenylcyclopropenone (DPC). V gene TRBV5-6 combines with J gene TRBJ2-6; no definite D call. CDR3 in amino acids: CASSLELVSGANVLTF. CDR3 in DNA: TGTGCCAGCAGCCTAGAATTGGTCTCTGGGGCCAACGTCCTGACTTTC.